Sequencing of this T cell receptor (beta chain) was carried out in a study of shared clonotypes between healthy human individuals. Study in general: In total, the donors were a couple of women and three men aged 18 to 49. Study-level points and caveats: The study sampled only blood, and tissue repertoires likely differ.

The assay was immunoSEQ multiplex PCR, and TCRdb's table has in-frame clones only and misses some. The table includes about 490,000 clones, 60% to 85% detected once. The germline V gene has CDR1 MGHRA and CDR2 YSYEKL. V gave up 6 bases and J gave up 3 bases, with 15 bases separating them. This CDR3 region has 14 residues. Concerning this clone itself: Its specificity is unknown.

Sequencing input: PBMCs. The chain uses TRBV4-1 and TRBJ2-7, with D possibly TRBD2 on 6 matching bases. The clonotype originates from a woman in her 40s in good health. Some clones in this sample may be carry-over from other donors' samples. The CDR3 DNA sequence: TGCGCCAGCAGTTCCATGGAGGGGCTCTACGAGCAGTACTTC. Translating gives CASSSMEGLYEQYF.